Below are 10 T cell receptor beta chains sequenced from a single sample in a study of cytomegalovirus exposure and HLA in healthy donors. 13 Jbeta primers and 60 Vbeta primers were used for the PCR. The table came from immunoSEQ multiplex PCR; TCRdb's copy has only in-frame clones and leaves some out. This table has about 37,000 clones, more than 80% appearing once. Sequencing was carried out using PBMCs. Receptors were obtained from a woman aged 35 to 49 in good health and CMV-seronegative.

The chain has TRBV2 and TRBJ2-5; the D gene is possibly TRBD2 (5 bases). V was pared by 7 bases and J by 5 bases, with 11 bases between. Germline V gives CDR1 SNHLY, CDR2 FYNNEI. The CDR3 contains 12 residues. The CDR3 region is CASNKKRETQYF. CDR3 DNA sequence: TGTGCCAGCAATAAGAAGCGGGAGACCCAGTACTTC.

The CDR3 is CASSLSFNQPQHF. CDR3 coding DNA: TGTGCCAGCAGCTTATCGTTCAATCAGCCCCAGCATTTT. The V call is TRBV11-2, the J call TRBJ1-5; D call uncertain. Germline CDR1 SGHAT, CDR2 FQNNGV. The CDR3 runs to 13 residues. V was shortened by 2 bases and J by 3 bases, with 5 bases between the two germline ends.

This clone was counted once. The V gene is TRBV2, the J gene TRBJ1-2; 8 nucleotides agree with TRBD1. CDR3 length equals 15 residues. Germline trimming cut 0 bases from V and 7 bases from J; bases unmatched to any gene: 7. Germline V lookup: CDR1 SNHLY, CDR2 FYNNEI. The CDR3 DNA is TGTGCCAGCAGTGAAGCGCCCCAGGGGGCTAGTGGCTACACCTTC. This encodes CASSEAPQGASGYTF.

The V call is TRBV18, the J call TRBJ2-1, with D perhaps matching TRBD2 (5 bases). This CDR3 contains 17 residues. The germline V and J ends were trimmed by 0 bases and 0 bases, with 12 bases remaining between them. The germline gives CDR1 KGHSH, CDR2 LQKENI. The CDR3 reads CASSPPMGRASYNEQFF. In DNA form, the CDR3 reads TGTGCCAGCTCACCACCGATGGGGAGAGCCTCCTACAATGAGCAGTTCTTC.

V usage is TRBV7-2 and J usage is TRBJ2-2; 9 bases are a match to TRBD2. The CDR3 sequence is 16 residues long. Germline CDR1 SGHTA, CDR2 FQGNSA. Germline trimming cut 5 bases from V and 4 bases from J; bases unmatched to any gene: 8. The CDR3 protein is CASSPSSGTRTGELFF. CDR3 in DNA: TGTGCCAGCAGCCCCTCTAGCGGGACCCGCACCGGGGAGCTGTTTTTT.

This chain uses TRBV11-2 with TRBJ1-1; the D gene is possibly TRBD1 (5 bases). The V end lost 2 bases, the J end lost 0 bases, and 13 bases lay between the germline ends. The V gene's germline CDR1 is SGHAT and CDR2 FQNNGV. This CDR3 has 16 residues. Here the CDR3 DNA reads TGTGCCAGCAGCTTAAGGGCCGCGGGGGTGAACACTGAAGCTTTCTTT. Translated, it gives CASSLRAAGVNTEAFF. Supplemented by reference TRBV11-2 and TRBJ1-1, the full variable domain reads EAGVAQSPRYKIIEKRQSVAFWCNPISGHATLYWYQQILGQGPKLLIQFQNNGVVDDSQLPKDRFSAERLKGVDSTLKIQPAKLEDSAVYLCASSLRAAGVNTEAFFGQGTRLTVV.

The chain combines TRBV29-1 with TRBJ1-2; 7 nucleotides agree with TRBD1. From germline, CDR1 is SQVTM and CDR2 ANQGSEA. The CDR3 has 13 residues. V was clipped by 5 bases and J by 0 bases; unmatched bases: 3. CDR3 residues: CSVLTGPNYGYTF. DNA for the CDR3: TGCAGCGTTCTGACAGGGCCTAACTATGGCTACACCTTC.

V gene TRBV6-6 combines with J gene TRBJ2-5; 8 positions agree with TRBD1. Germline V lookup: CDR1 MNHNY, CDR2 SVGAGI (reference sequence). CDR3 length equals 14 residues. V shed 6 bases and J 0 bases; nucleotides not matched to a gene: 3. The CDR3 loop is CASRQDRDQETQYF. In DNA form, the CDR3 reads TGTGCCAGCAGACAGGACAGGGACCAAGAGACCCAGTACTTC.

The table lists this clone with a few counts. The V call is TRBV29-1, the J call TRBJ1-1; 10 bases align to TRBD1. Looked up from germline, CDR1 is SQVTM and CDR2 is ANQGSEA. J gave up 0 bases and V 4 bases, and 5 bases lay outside the gene matches. This CDR3 spans 15 amino acids. The DNA for the CDR3 is TGCAGCGTTGCCCCGGGACAGGGGATGAACACTGAAGCTTTCTTT. Translating it yields CSVAPGQGMNTEAFF.

The gene calls are TRBV18 and TRBJ1-4; TRBD1 matches 9 bases. V gave up 5 bases and J gave up 8 bases; unmatched junction bases: 9. CDR1 and CDR2 (germline): KGHSH, LQKENI. The CDR3 is 15 amino acids. The DNA of the CDR3 is TGTGCCAGCTCAGCCAACAGGGGGCGGGAAGAAAAACTGTTTTTT. This encodes CASSANRGREEKLFF.